Each of the 24 T cell receptor beta chains below was sequenced from the same sample in a study of T cell changes during pregnancy in multiple sclerosis. Assay: immunoSEQ multiplex PCR; the TCRdb copy retains only in-frame clones and omits some. The sample records tens of thousands of clones, roughly 92% being singletons. The sequencing here drew on peripheral blood, taken in the third trimester of pregnancy. The receptors come from a female donor in good health, enrolled as a control in a pregnancy study.

V is TRBV28 and J is TRBJ1-6; TRBD1 matches at 9 bases. There are 14 residues in the CDR3. Trimming at V came to 6 bases and at J to 9 bases, leaving 6 bases not matched to a gene. From germline, CDR1 is MDHEN and CDR2 SYDVKM. The DNA of the CDR3 is TGTGCCAGCAGGTCCGGGACAGGGAGTTCACCCCTCCACTTT. This gives the protein CASRSGTGSSPLHF.

The chain carries TRBV25-1 and TRBJ2-5; D ambiguous. CDR1 MGHDK and CDR2 SYGVNS come from the germline V gene. V lost 4 bases and J 1 base, leaving 7 bases between the germline ends. This CDR3 spans 13 amino acids. The CDR3 DNA sequence: TGTGCCAGCAGTGGGGCAGTCCAAGAGACCCAGTACTTC. Protein sequence: CASSGAVQETQYF.

Notes on this clone: This same CDR3 is encoded by further DNA sequences in the sample. This chain joins TRBV18 and TRBJ2-5; TRBD1 agrees at 10 bases. This CDR3 region has 14 residues. With 3 bases clipped from V and 5 bases from J, the junction kept 3 bases outside the gene matches. In germline, CDR1 is KGHSH, CDR2 LQKENI. CDR3 nucleotides: TGTGCCAGCTCACCCGGGACAGGGGACGAGACCCAGTACTTC. This sequence encodes CASSPGTGDETQYF.

This chain links TRBV15 with TRBJ1-5; TRBD1 might be the D (5 bases). The V and J ends lost 1 base and 6 bases respectively, with 19 bases between them. The CDR3 spans 17 residues. The germline gives CDR1 LNHNV, CDR2 YYDKDF (reference sequence). For the CDR3, the DNA is TGTGCCACCAGCAGAGGTAGCAGGGTATTATTTGGTCAGCCCCAGCATTTT. It yields the protein CATSRGSRVLFGQPQHF.

The chain employs TRBV7-2 and TRBJ2-3, with 7 bases aligning to TRBD1. Germline assignment: CDR1 SGHTA and CDR2 FQGNSA. This CDR3 has 14 amino acids. V dropped 5 bases and J dropped 1; count of bases not matched to a gene: 3. The chain's CDR3 is CASSLTGGTDTQYF. The CDR3 DNA follows: TGTGCCAGCAGCCTAACAGGGGGCACAGATACGCAGTATTTT.

The count of this clone is one. V usage is TRBV7-9 and J usage is TRBJ2-5; the match to TRBD2 covers 10 bases. The trim removed 1 base at V and 6 bases at J, leaving 14 bases unmatched. This CDR3 has 18 residues. Germline V lookup: CDR1 SEHNR, CDR2 FQNEAQ (reference sequence). CDR3 in amino acids: CASSLGSGLALGLKTQYF. The CDR3 nucleotides are TGTGCCAGCAGCTTAGGGTCGGGACTAGCGTTAGGTTTGAAGACCCAGTACTTC.

The chain has TRBV15 and TRBJ2-5, with 10 bases matching TRBD2. Losses at the gene ends were 5 bases for V and 1 base for J; bases not matched to a gene: 4. The CDR3 contains 15 residues. Germline values: CDR1 LNHNV, CDR2 YYDKDF (reference sequence). This CDR3 reads CATSGGLAAQETQYF. CDR3 DNA: TGTGCCACCAGCGGAGGACTAGCGGCCCAAGAGACCCAGTACTTC.

This chain links TRBV19 with TRBJ2-7, with TRBD2 matching over 8 bases. The ends lost 9 bases at V and 3 bases at J; junction bases unmatched: 7. Per germline, CDR1 LNHDA and CDR2 SQIVND (reference sequence). CDR3 length: 13 amino acids. The CDR3 loop reads CASAPGGLYEQYF. The CDR3 DNA reads TGTGCCAGCGCTCCGGGGGGGCTCTACGAGCAGTACTTC.

This chain uses TRBV28 with TRBJ2-1; 14 bases line up with TRBD2. V dropped 5 bases and J dropped 5; count of bases not matched to a gene: 11. Germline lookup yields CDR1 MDHEN and CDR2 SYDVKM. CDR3 length: 18 residues. The CDR3 DNA reads TGTGCCAGCAGTCTCCGTGCCGGGACTAGCGGGAGTAACAATGAGCAGTTCTTC. This gives the protein CASSLRAGTSGSNNEQFF.

V is TRBV11-2 and J is TRBJ2-7; D is unclear. From germline, CDR1 is SGHAT and CDR2 FQNNGV. The V gene lost 2 bases and the J gene lost 3 bases, with 8 bases spanning the gap. This CDR3 spans 13 amino acids. The CDR3 DNA sequence: TGTGCCAGCAGCTTAACGGTAAACTACGAGCAGTACTTC. This translates into CASSLTVNYEQYF.

The chain recombines TRBV4-3 with TRBJ2-1, with 10 bases matching TRBD1. Germline CDR1 LGHNA, CDR2 YSLEER. V lost 3 bases and J lost 7; bases outside the gene matches: 12. This CDR3 spans 17 amino acids. The DNA of the CDR3 is TGCGCCAGCAGCCAGGGTGGGACAGGGGAATTTAGGAATGAGCAGTTCTTC. Residues: CASSQGGTGEFRNEQFF.

The chain is built from TRBV19 and TRBJ2-5, with 11 bases fitting TRBD2. Trimming took 7 bases from V and 2 from J; bases not matched to a gene: 6. The CDR3 totals 15 residues. Germline CDR1 is LNHDA and CDR2 is SQIVND (reference sequence). In DNA form, the CDR3 reads TGTGCCAGTACGGTTAGCGGGGGGGCACAAGAGACCCAGTACTTC. Translation: CASTVSGGAQETQYF.

The chain has TRBV28 and TRBJ1-1, with TRBD1 identical over 7 bases. J was trimmed by 3 bases and V by 5 bases; bases with no gene match: 3. The CDR3 length is 13 residues. CDR1 is MDHEN and CDR2 is SYDVKM in the germline V gene. As DNA, the CDR3 is TGTGCCAGCAGTAAAACAGGGGACACTGAAGCTTTCTTT. Its protein product is CASSKTGDTEAFF.

The chain couples TRBV6-6 to TRBJ1-2, with 9 positions matching TRBD1. CDR1 and CDR2 from the germline V gene are MNHNY and SVGAGI (reference sequence). The CDR3 is 13 residues long. V lost 5 bases to trimming and J lost 8 bases; unmatched junction nucleotides: 6. The CDR3 bases are TGTGCCAGCAGTCACAGGGGGCTGGCGGGCTACACCTTC. This encodes CASSHRGLAGYTF.

This chain connects TRBV5-6 to TRBJ2-1; 11 nucleotides align to TRBD2. Trimming at V came to 4 bases and at J to 7 bases, leaving 13 bases not matched to a gene. This CDR3 has 17 amino acids. Looked up from germline, CDR1 is SGHDT and CDR2 is YYEEEE. The DNA for the CDR3 is TGTGCCAGCAGCCTCCCTTGGACTAGCGGGCTATCGAATGAGCAGTTCTTC. Residues: CASSLPWTSGLSNEQFF. Based on the CDR3 plus reference TRBV5-6 and TRBJ2-1, the full variable domain is DAGVTQSPTHLIKTRGQQVTLRCSPKSGHDTVSWYQQALGQGPQFIFQYYEEEERQRGNFPDRFSGHQFPNYSSELNVNALLLGDSALYLCASSLPWTSGLSNEQFFGPGTRLTVL.

This clone was detected a few times. This specimen includes other DNA sequences encoding the same CDR3. This rearrangement joins TRBV5-1 to TRBJ1-1; TRBD1 might be the D (5 bases). This CDR3 has 13 amino acids. Germline lookup yields CDR1 SGHRS and CDR2 YFSETQ. The V end was cut by 3 bases, the J end by 2 bases, with 8 bases between. DNA for the CDR3: TGCGCCAGCAGCTGGGGGGGTAACACTGAAGCTTTCTTT. Amino acid sequence: CASSWGGNTEAFF.

The genes are TRBV12-5 and TRBJ1-2; weak D call: TRBD1 (6 bases). Germline V CDR1 and CDR2: LGHNT, FRNRAP. The CDR3 contains 14 residues. V lost 5 bases and J lost 4, with 14 bases in between. As DNA, the CDR3 is TGTGCTAGTGGTCTTGGGACATCCATCTATGGCTACACCTTC. Translated, it gives CASGLGTSIYGYTF.

V usage is TRBV6-4 and J usage is TRBJ2-2; D is possibly TRBD1 (5 bases). The CDR3 is 16 residues long. Germline V gene sequence: CDR1 MRHNA, CDR2 SNTAGT. Trimming removed 0 bases at V and 2 bases at J, with 10 bases between. The CDR3 sequence is CASSDSPGQNTGELFF. The CDR3 bases are TGTGCCAGCAGTGACTCACCCGGACAAAACACCGGGGAGCTGTTTTTT.

CDR3 DNA: TGTGCCACCCGGACTAGTACGGAGACCCAGTACTTC. This translates into CATRTSTETQYF. J is TRBJ2-5 and V is TRBV28; 7 bases are shared with TRBD2. V was pared by 10 bases and J by 5 bases, with 7 bases of the junction left unmatched. Germline CDR1 MDHEN, CDR2 SYDVKM. The CDR3 consists of 12 residues.

The count of this clone is one. This rearrangement joins TRBV11-3 to TRBJ2-6; no reliable D call. The CDR3 sequence is 15 residues long. Germline V gene sequence: CDR1 SGHNT, CDR2 YENEEA. The V and J ends lost 5 bases and 2 bases respectively, with 10 bases between them. The CDR3 DNA reads TGTGCCAGCAGCCTTAGCCCCCCTGGGGCCAACGTCCTGACTTTC. Its translation is CASSLSPPGANVLTF. Supplemented by reference TRBV11-3 and TRBJ2-6, the full variable domain reads EAGVVQSPRYKIIEKKQPVAFWCNPISGHNTLYWYLQNLGQGPELLIRYENEEAVDDSQLPKDRFSAERLKGVDSTLKIQPAELGDSAVYLCASSLSPPGANVLTFGAGSRLTVL.

This clone was seen just once. The chain carries TRBV5-1 and TRBJ1-5; possibly TRBD1 for D (5 bases). CDR1 is SGHRS, CDR2 YFSETQ, per germline. The V end lost 0 bases, the J end lost 7 bases, and 11 bases lay between the germline ends. This CDR3 spans 14 amino acids. The CDR3 nucleotides read TGCGCCAGCAGCTTGGCCGGGGAGGGGCAGCCCCAGCATTTT. It is translated as CASSLAGEGQPQHF.

The chain uses TRBV11-3 and TRBJ1-1; no reliable D call. V shed 5 bases and J shed 0 bases, with 10 bases lying between them. The CDR3 length is 14 residues. Germline V gives CDR1 SGHNT, CDR2 YENEEA. The CDR3 nucleotides are TGTGCCAGCAGCAGGGAGCCCGTGAACACTGAAGCTTTCTTT. Its protein product is CASSREPVNTEAFF.

J is TRBJ2-7 and V is TRBV5-4; possibly TRBD1 for D (6 bases). Germline CDR1 is SGHNT and CDR2 is YYREEE (reference sequence). Trimming removed 0 bases at V and 3 bases at J, with 13 bases between. The CDR3 is 15 amino acids. CDR3 loop: CASSLAVGALYEQYF. In DNA, the CDR3 is TGTGCCAGCAGCTTGGCAGTGGGGGCCCTCTACGAGCAGTACTTC.

This clone appeared once. The chain carries TRBV29-1 and TRBJ2-3; weak D call: TRBD1 (6 bases). V was clipped by 7 bases and J by 6 bases, with 17 bases between them. Germline CDR1 is SQVTM and CDR2 is ANQGSEA. CDR3 size: 13 residues. The CDR3 bases are TGCAGCGCCGTACTGGGGGCCATGGATACGCAGTATTTT. Amino acid sequence: CSAVLGAMDTQYF.